This T cell receptor (beta chain) was retrieved from a study of Ad26.COV2.S vaccination and SARS-CoV-2 variants. Treatment noted: approximately 18 received Ad26.COV2.S at low or high dose, single or two shots; a few received placebo; per-sample allocation not given. Collection of the samples took place on day 63 after the first injection of vaccine or placebo. In Boston, the donor was an adult between 18-55 years of age. Trimming removed 3 bases at V and 3 bases at J, with 9 bases between. This CDR3 has 14 residues. The germline CDR1 and CDR2 sequences are SGHTA and FQGNSA. Here immunoSEQ multiplex PCR was the method, and the copy in TCRdb shows in-frame clones only, minus some. The table lists more than 300,000 clones, about nine tenths of them singletons.

The gene calls are TRBV7-2 and TRBJ1-5; D is undetermined. The receptor comes from a person between 18 and 60 years old who received the Ad26.COV2.S COVID-19 vaccine or a placebo. The sequencing here drew on peripheral blood, taken in a trial of Ad26.COV2.S vaccine versus placebo. The CDR3: CASSFGHDNQPQHF. The CDR3 region has the DNA TGTGCCAGCAGCTTCGGGCACGACAATCAGCCCCAGCATTTT.